The clone carrying this T cell receptor beta chain was recorded once. Its antigen is unidentified. The authors amplified TCR beta CDR3 regions from RNA transcripts. An opening RT-PCR round employed HTBI primers and preceded a second-round multiplex PCR. TCRdb re-called the multiplex PCR reads with MiXCR, one entry per CDR3 protein. Here the sample spans some 1.1 million distinct CDR3 sequences, about 35% being singletons. The sample comes from a study of Graves' ophthalmopathy and Graves' hyperthyroidism. Whole-study results and caveats: Ophthalmopathy progression predictions by the model showed nearly 75% specificity and approximately 71% sensitivity.

Aged 18 to 65, hyperthyroidism patients had been newly diagnosed, with under 2 months' duration. V was clipped by 6 bases and J by 5 bases, with 10 bases between them. CDR3 size: 11 residues. CDR1 and CDR2 (germline): DFQATT, SNEGSKA (reference sequence). The sequenced sample consisted of peripheral blood or thyroid tissue (not recorded which). This TCR came from an adult man with Graves' hyperthyroidism. The chain is built from TRBV20-1 and TRBJ2-5; D could derive from TRBD1 or TRBD2 (5 bases each). The DNA for the CDR3 is TGCAGTGCCGGGGCAGTGGAGACCCAGTACTTC. It translates to CSAGAVETQYF.